A selection of T cell receptor beta chains follows, all from one sample in a study of T cells in Graves' hyperthyroidism and ophthalmopathy. TCRdb ran MiXCR on the multiplex PCR reads and lists one entry per CDR3 protein. The sample includes hundreds of thousands of distinct CDR3 sequences, about 45% seen only once; the top ten take 8.2%. Input material: peripheral blood or thyroid tissue (not recorded which). These receptors were obtained from a woman aged 18-35 years with Graves' hyperthyroidism. CDR3s include the opening cysteine and the closing phenylalanine or tryptophan. The order of the fields is clone size, J gene, V gene, D gene, CDR3 DNA, CDR3 protein. The D gene is left open where the match is weak. A clone size is listed for some rows: how often the clone was seen (once, few, many), or a class if it is expanded.

>NA|TRBJ1-1|TRBV25-1|NA
TGTGCCAGCAGCCTGACCAGTGGAGACACTGAAGCTTTCTTT
CASSLTSGDTEAFF
>NA|TRBJ1-4|TRBV25-1|TRBD1
TGTGCCAGCAGTGAATCCCCGGGACAGGGAGAAAAACTGTTTTTT
CASSESPGQGEKLFF
>NA|TRBJ2-5|TRBV10-3|TRBD1
TGTGCCATCAGTGAGTTGACCGGGACAGGAGAGACCCAGTACTTC
CAISELTGTGETQYF
>many|TRBJ1-3|TRBV25-1|NA
TGTGCCAGCAGTGAGAACAGGGAGGCGGGAAACACCATATATTTT
CASSENREAGNTIYF
>NA|TRBJ2-7|TRBV2|TRBD2
TGTGCCAGCAAAGTCGCGGGAGGGCCTGAGCAGTACTTC
CASKVAGGPEQYF
>many|TRBJ1-3|TRBV7-9|TRBD1
TGTGCCAGCAGCTCGACGACAGGGCCTGGAAACACCATATATTTT
CASSSTTGPGNTIYF
>NA|TRBJ2-7|TRBV7-9|NA
TGTGCCAGCAGCCCGACAGTAATCTCCTACGAGCAGTACTTC
CASSPTVISYEQYF
>NA|TRBJ1-5|TRBV6-5|TRBD1
TGTGCCAGCAGTTCGACAGGGATCGAACAGCCCCAGCATTTT
CASSSTGIEQPQHF
>many|TRBJ1-6|TRBV2|TRBD1
TGTGCCAGCAGTGAAGTAGGACAGGGAACCAATAATTCACCCCTCCACTTT
CASSEVGQGTNNSPLHF
>many|TRBJ1-1|TRBV28|NA
TGTGCCAGCAGTTTATTTGGGAGGCCAGGTGAAGCTTTCTTT
CASSLFGRPGEAFF
>NA|TRBJ2-7|TRBV4-1|TRBD2
TGCGCCAGCAGCCAAGGACTAGCGGGGATCTACGAGCAGTACTTC
CASSQGLAGIYEQYF
>once|TRBJ2-7|TRBV29-1|TRBD2
TGCAGCGCCGCTGCGAACCCCGGGACTAGCGGCTACGAGCAGTACTTC
CSAAANPGTSGYEQYF
>medium-sized|TRBJ1-3|TRBV15|NA
TGTGCCACCAGCAGACGGGGCTCTGGAAACACCATATATTTT
CATSRRGSGNTIYF
>few|TRBJ2-7|TRBV10-3|TRBD1
TGTGCCAGCAGTGAATACAGGGGCTACGAGCAGTACTTC
CASSEYRGYEQYF
>NA|TRBJ1-1|TRBV2|NA
TGTGCCAGCAGTGGTGGACCCGGGCCGCTTGAAGCTTTCTTT
CASSGGPGPLEAFF
>NA|TRBJ2-7|TRBV6-5|NA
TGTGCCAGCCGCTTACAGTTGGGCAGAAACTACGAGCAGTACTTC
CASRLQLGRNYEQYF
>NA|TRBJ1-1|TRBV6-6|NA
TGTGCCAGCAGTTACGGGGGTTGGAACACTGAAGCTTTCTTT
CASSYGGWNTEAFF
>few|TRBJ1-2|TRBV7-9|NA
TGTGCCAGCAGCCCAGCGGACAAGGGAGGAGGCTACACCTTC
CASSPADKGGGYTF
>NA|TRBJ1-2|TRBV24-1|NA
TGTGCCACCAGTGACTCCGACTTCGGCTATGGCTACACCTTC
CATSDSDFGYGYTF
>few|TRBJ1-2|TRBV9|NA
TGTGCCAGCAGCGTAGCTAAGTATGGCTACACCTTC
CASSVAKYGYTF
>NA|TRBJ1-4|TRBV7-2|TRBD1
TGTGCCAGCAGCTTCGGCTGGACAGGGGGCGGTGAAAAACTGTTTTTT
CASSFGWTGGGEKLFF
>NA|TRBJ1-2|TRBV7-2|TRBD1
TGTGCCAGCAGACTCTCGGACAGGGGGGCTGGCTACACCTTC
CASRLSDRGAGYTF
>many|TRBJ2-7|TRBV24-1|TRBD1
TGTGCCACCAGTGACCCCGGGACAGGGGACGAGCAGTACTTC
CATSDPGTGDEQYF
>NA|TRBJ2-7|TRBV7-3|TRBD2
TGTGCCAGCAGCTCGGCCGGGACTAGCGGCGAGCAGTACTTC
CASSSAGTSGEQYF
>NA|TRBJ1-1|TRBV20-1|NA
TGCAGTGCTAGGCAGCACGAGAACACTGAAGCTTTCTTT
CSARQHENTEAFF
>NA|TRBJ1-2|TRBV24-1|NA
TGTGCCACCAGGGGGCATAACTATGGCTACACCTTC
CATRGHNYGYTF
>many|TRBJ1-4|TRBV7-2|TRBD1
TGTGCCAGCAGCTCCTGGACAGGGGAAAAACTGTTTTTT
CASSSWTGEKLFF